Below, one T cell receptor beta chain is given with its context. The sample comes from a study of blood T cell repertoires in COVID-19. The CDR3 totals 13 residues. V was pared by 0 bases and J by 3 bases, with 6 bases between. Per germline, CDR1 SGDLS and CDR2 YYNGEE. The authors' processing: It was from reference gene primer amplification that nucleated cell counts were estimated. Here immunoSEQ multiplex PCR was the method, and the copy in TCRdb shows in-frame clones only, minus some. That table gives V, J and clone size, and the DNA gave D and trimming. The table records about 290,000 clones, 89% of them present only once.

The TCR comes from a woman between 35 and 50 years old who had recovered from COVID-19. Sequencing used PBMCs or T cells enriched from blood (not recorded which). The chain is built from TRBV9 and TRBJ1-2; D unclear. The CDR3 is CASSVATHYGYTF. The DNA of the CDR3 is TGTGCCAGCAGCGTAGCGACTCACTATGGCTACACCTTC.